This T cell receptor (beta chain) was recorded in a study of blood T cell repertoires in COVID-19. Study-wide background: From the United States, Italy and Spain came samples of acute and convalescent COVID-19.

Assay used: immunoSEQ multiplex PCR; TCRdb lists only in-frame clones, some missing. The table includes nearly 110,000 clones, approximately 80% detected once. CDR3 length equals 15 residues. The sequence was collected from a woman aged 55-70 years with acute or convalescent COVID-19. The sample taken for sequencing was peripheral blood. The genes are TRBV21-1 and TRBJ2-2; the table gives TRBD1 as D, unverified against the DNA. TRBV21-1 is termed a pseudogene. CDR3 sequence: CASSIRTGDTGELFF. CDR3 sequence (DNA): TGTGCCAGCAGCATTCGGACAGGGGACACCGGGGAGCTGTTTTTT.